The present TCR beta chain was sequenced within a study of cytomegalovirus exposure and HLA in healthy donors. 13 Jbeta primers and 60 Vbeta primers were used for the PCR. TCRdb's table, derived via immunoSEQ multiplex PCR, lists solely in-frame clones and lacks some. The sample carries approximately 150,000 clones, about four fifths recorded once. This clone showed up just once. The source material was PBMCs. This receptor was taken from a man aged 18 to 29 in good health and CMV-seronegative.

The CDR3 loop is CASSLRTSGSSSYEQYF. In nucleotides, the CDR3 is TGCGCCAGCAGCCTTAGGACTAGCGGGAGTAGCTCCTACGAGCAGTACTTC. The V call is TRBV5-1, the J call TRBJ2-7; 13 bases agree with TRBD2. V shed 4 bases, J shed 0 bases, and the junction held 7 bases outside the gene matches. Germline V gene sequence: CDR1 SGHRS, CDR2 YFSETQ. This CDR3 contains 17 residues. Supplemented by reference TRBV5-1 and TRBJ2-7, the full variable domain reads KAGVTQTPRYLIKTRGQQVTLSCSPISGHRSVSWYQQTPGQGLQFLFEYFSETQRNKGNFPGRFSGRQFSNSRSEMNVSTLELGDSALYLCASSLRTSGSSSYEQYFGPGTRLTVT.